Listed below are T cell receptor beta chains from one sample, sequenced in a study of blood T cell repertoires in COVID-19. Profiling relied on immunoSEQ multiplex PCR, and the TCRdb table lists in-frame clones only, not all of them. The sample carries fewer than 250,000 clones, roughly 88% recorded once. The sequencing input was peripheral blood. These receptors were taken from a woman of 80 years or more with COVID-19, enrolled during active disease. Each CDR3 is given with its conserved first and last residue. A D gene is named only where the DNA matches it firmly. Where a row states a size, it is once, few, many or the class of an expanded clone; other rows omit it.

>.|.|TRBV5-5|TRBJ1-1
TGTGCCACCCAGGCGACAGGAACAAAGAACACTGAAGCTTTCTTT
CATQATGTKNTEAFF
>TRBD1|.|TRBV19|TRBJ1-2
TGTGCCAGTAAAGAGACAGGGGGCTTCGGCTACACCTTC
CASKETGGFGYTF
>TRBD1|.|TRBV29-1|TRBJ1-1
TGCAGCGACGTCGATTTAGGGGGCGGTGTAACTGAAGCTTTCTTT
CSDVDLGGGVTEAFF
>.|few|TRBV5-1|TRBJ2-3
TGCGCCAGCAGCTTGGGTTGGGGGGGCGAGGCAGATACGCAGTATTTT
CASSLGWGGEADTQYF
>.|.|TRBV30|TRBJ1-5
TGTGCCTGGAGTGTACCGGGAGGCAATCAGCCCCAGCATTTT
CAWSVPGGNQPQHF
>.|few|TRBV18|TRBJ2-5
TGTGCCAGCTCACCATCGCGTGATGTGACCCAGTACTTC
CASSPSRDVTQYF
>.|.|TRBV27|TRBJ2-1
TGTGCCAGCAGTTTATCCTCTGGACTTCGCAATGAGCAGTTCTTC
CASSLSSGLRNEQFF
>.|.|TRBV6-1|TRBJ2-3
TGTGCCAGCAACCCGCTTCGCGGCACCGATACGCAGTATTTT
CASNPLRGTDTQYF
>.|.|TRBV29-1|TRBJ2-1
TGCAGCGGAAGCTCTTACAATGAGCAGTTCTTC
CSGSSYNEQFF
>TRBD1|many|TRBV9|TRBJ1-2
TGTGCCAGCAGCGTAGGACAGGGTGAGCACTATGGCTACACCTTC
CASSVGQGEHYGYTF
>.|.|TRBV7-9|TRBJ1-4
TGTGCCAGCAGTCCAGGGATTTTGGGTGAAAAACTGTTTTTT
CASSPGILGEKLFF
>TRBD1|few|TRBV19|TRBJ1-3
TGTGCCAGTAGTGACGTGGAGGGGGCCTCTGGAAACACCATATATTTT
CASSDVEGASGNTIYF
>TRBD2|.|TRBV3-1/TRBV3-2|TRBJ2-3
TGTGCCAGCAGCCCCGGGACTAGCGGGGGCCCTAGCACAGATACGCAGTATTTT
CASSPGTSGGPSTDTQYF
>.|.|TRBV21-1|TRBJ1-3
TGTGCCAGCGGAAGGGGGGGGCCTGGAAACACCATATATTTT
CASGRGGPGNTIYF
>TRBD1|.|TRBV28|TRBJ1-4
TGTGCCAGCAGTACCCCGACAGGGGGCGGCAATGAAAAACTGTTTTTT
CASSTPTGGGNEKLFF
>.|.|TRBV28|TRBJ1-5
TGTGCCAGCAGTTTTCGACAGATGCATCAGCCCCAGCATTTT
CASSFRQMHQPQHF
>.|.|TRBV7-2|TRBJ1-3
TGTGCCAGCAGCTTAGGGCCCGGAGAAAACACCATATATTTT
CASSLGPGENTIYF
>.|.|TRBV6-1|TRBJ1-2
TGTGCCAGCAGTGAAGGGGGAGCATATGGCTACACCTTC
CASSEGGAYGYTF
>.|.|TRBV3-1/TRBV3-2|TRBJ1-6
TGTGCCAGCAGCCAAGAGATTCCGGGGGAACATTCACCCCTCCACTTT
CASSQEIPGEHSPLHF
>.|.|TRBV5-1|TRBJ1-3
TGCGCCAGCAGCACGGGAGGGGGAAACGGAAACACCATATATTTT
CASSTGGGNGNTIYF
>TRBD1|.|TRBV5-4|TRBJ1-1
TGTGCCAGCAGCTCCACCGGGACAGTTGAAGCTTTCTTT
CASSSTGTVEAFF
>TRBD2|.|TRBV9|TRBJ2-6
TGTGCCAGCAGCGTAGGACTAGCGGGGGGGATCAACGTCCTGACTTTC
CASSVGLAGGINVLTF
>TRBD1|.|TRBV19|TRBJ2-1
TGTGCCAGTAATTACAGGGGGCTTTCCTACAATGAGCAGTTCTTC
CASNYRGLSYNEQFF
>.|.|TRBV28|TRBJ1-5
TGTGCCAGCAGTTTGGCCAATCAGCCCCAGCATTTT
CASSLANQPQHF
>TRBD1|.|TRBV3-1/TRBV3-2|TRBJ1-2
TGTGCCAGCAGCCAAGTCCAGGGGGCGGGTGGCTACACCTTC
CASSQVQGAGGYTF
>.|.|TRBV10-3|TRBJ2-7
TGTGCCATCAGTGACGCGACAGGGATCTCGGGGGTTATCTACGAGCAGTACTTC
CAISDATGISGVIYEQYF
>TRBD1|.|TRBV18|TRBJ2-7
TGTGCCAGCTCACCACAGGGGGCCGAGCAGTACTTC
CASSPQGAEQYF
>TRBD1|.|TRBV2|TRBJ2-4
TGTGCCAGCAGCGGGACAGTCCTAGCCAAAAACATTCAGTACTTC
CASSGTVLAKNIQYF
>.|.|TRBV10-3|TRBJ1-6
TGTGCCATCAGTGAGTCCCAAGAGGTCTCGAGAGGGAATTATAATTCACCCCTCCACTTT
CAISESQEVSRGNYNSPLHF
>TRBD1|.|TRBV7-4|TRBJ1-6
TGTGCCAGCAGCCTCGACAGGGAATATAATTCACCCCTCCACTTT
CASSLDREYNSPLHF
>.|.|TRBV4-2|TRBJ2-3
TGTGCCAGCAGCCAAGCGTGGCCTTCTGCAAGCACAGATACGCAGTATTTT
CASSQAWPSASTDTQYF
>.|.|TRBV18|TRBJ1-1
TGTGCCAGCTCATCAGCAGGGAACACTGAAGCTTTCTTT
CASSSAGNTEAFF
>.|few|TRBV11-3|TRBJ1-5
TGTGCCAGCAGCGTATTCCGGGGATTCGGCAATCAGCCCCAGCATTTT
CASSVFRGFGNQPQHF
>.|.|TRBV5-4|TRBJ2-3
TGTGCCAGCAGCTCAGGACTGTCACTAGATACGCAGTATTTT
CASSSGLSLDTQYF
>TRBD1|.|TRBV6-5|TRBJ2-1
TGTGCCAGCAGCCCGGGACAGGGCCGTTACAATGAGCAGTTCTTC
CASSPGQGRYNEQFF
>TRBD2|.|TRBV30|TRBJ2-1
TGTACCTGGAGTACCTTTCCGGGGGGGACCTACAATGAGCAGTTCTTC
CTWSTFPGGTYNEQFF
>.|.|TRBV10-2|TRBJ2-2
TGCGCCAGCAGCCCCCAGGCCGCGAGTACCGGGGAGCTGTTTTTT
CASSPQAASTGELFF
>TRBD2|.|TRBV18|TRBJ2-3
TGTGCCAGCTCACAGGCCGGGACTAGCGCAACAGATACGCAGTATTTT
CASSQAGTSATDTQYF
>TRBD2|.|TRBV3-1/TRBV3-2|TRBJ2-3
TGTGCCAGCAGCTTCGGTGGTAGCGGGACAGATACGCAGTATTTT
CASSFGGSGTDTQYF
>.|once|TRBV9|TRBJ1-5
TGTGCCAGCAGCCCCCTCCGGCCCCAGCATTTT
CASSPLRPQHF
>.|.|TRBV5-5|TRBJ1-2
TGTGCCAGCAGTTCAGGGGCGGCCTATGGCTACACCTTC
CASSSGAAYGYTF
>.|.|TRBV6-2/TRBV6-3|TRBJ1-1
TGTGCCAGCAGTTCCCCGGGGGTTACTGAAGCTTTCTTT
CASSSPGVTEAFF
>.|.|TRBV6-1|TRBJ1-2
TGTGCCAGCAGTGAAGGGGCCCAAAGGGGCTATGGCTACACCTTC
CASSEGAQRGYGYTF
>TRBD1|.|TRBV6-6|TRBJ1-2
TGTGCCAGCAGACACAGGGGTAGCTATGGCTACACCTTC
CASRHRGSYGYTF
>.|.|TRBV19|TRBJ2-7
TGTGCCAGTAGTATATTGGGGGCCAACGAGCAGTACTTC
CASSILGANEQYF
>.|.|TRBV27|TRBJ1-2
TGTGCCAGCAGTCCGACCGGGACCGCGGGGGGCTACACCTTC
CASSPTGTAGGYTF
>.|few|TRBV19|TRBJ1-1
TGTGCCAGCAGAGTAAGGGGCAGGAGTGTGTCAGAAGCTTTCTTT
CASRVRGRSVSEAFF
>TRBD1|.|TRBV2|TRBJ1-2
TGTGCCAGCAGTTTGGACAGGGGGGGGTATGGCTACACCTTC
CASSLDRGGYGYTF
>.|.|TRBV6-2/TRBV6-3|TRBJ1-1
TGTGCCAGCAGTTACGGAGTCTTACGAACTGAAGCTTTCTTT
CASSYGVLRTEAFF
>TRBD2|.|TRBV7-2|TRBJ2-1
TGTGCCAGCAGCTTAGGGGCGGGGGGCAACAATGAGCAGTTCTTC
CASSLGAGGNNEQFF
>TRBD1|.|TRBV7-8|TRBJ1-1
TGTGCCAGCAGCCCGAACGGACAGGTTCGCATGAACACTGAAGCTTTCTTT
CASSPNGQVRMNTEAFF
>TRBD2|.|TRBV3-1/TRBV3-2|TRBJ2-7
TGTGCCAGCAGCCAAGGGACTAGCGGTAACTACGAGCAGTACTTC
CASSQGTSGNYEQYF
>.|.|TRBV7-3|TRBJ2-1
TGTGCCAGCAGCTCCTCGGGAGACTCATACAATGAGCAGTTCTTC
CASSSSGDSYNEQFF
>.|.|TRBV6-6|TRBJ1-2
TGTGCCTTGAGGGGGGGGGCCACCTATGGCTACACCTTC
CALRGGATYGYTF
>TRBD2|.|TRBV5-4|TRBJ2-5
TGTGCCAGCAGCTCTCCCCCGGGGGGGCAAGAGACCCAGTACTTC
CASSSPPGGQETQYF
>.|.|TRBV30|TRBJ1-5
TGTGCCTGGAGTGTATTAGGGGGTGGGCAGCCCCAGCATTTT
CAWSVLGGGQPQHF
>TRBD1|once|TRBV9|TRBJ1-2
TGTGCCAGCAGCGTAAGACAGGGGGCAGGTGGCTACACCTTC
CASSVRQGAGGYTF
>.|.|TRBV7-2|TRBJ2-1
TGTGCCAGCAGCTTAGCAGAGTACAATGAGCAGTTCTTC
CASSLAEYNEQFF
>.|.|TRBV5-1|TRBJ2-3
TGCGCCAGCAGCGTACCACAGGGCACAGATACGCAGTATTTT
CASSVPQGTDTQYF
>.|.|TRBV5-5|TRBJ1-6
TGTGCCAGCAGCAGGGGCTCCTATAATTCACCCCTCCACTTT
CASSRGSYNSPLHF